What follows are 8 T cell receptor beta chains derived from one specimen sequenced in a study of response to subunit inactivated influenza vaccine. TCRdb independently ran MiXCR on the RT-PCR reads; one entry per CDR3 protein. The repertoire consists of some 800,000 distinct CDR3 sequences, with approximately 21% occurring once and the leading ten covering roughly a tenth. The sample in question was PBMCs from blood, obtained more than 4 days after vaccination. Receptors originate from a man between 50 and 59 years old who received an inactivated influenza vaccine.

This clonotype has more than one count but fewer than ten. This chain connects TRBV15 to TRBJ2-7; 8 bases line up with TRBD1. This CDR3 comprises 13 residues. Germline-derived CDR1 and CDR2 are LNHNV and YYDKDF (reference sequence). Trimming at V came to 1 base and at J to 9 bases, leaving 5 bases not matched to a gene. CDR3 in DNA: TGTGCCACCAGCAGAGCCCTCGACAGGGGGCAGTACTTC. This codes for CATSRALDRGQYF.

The J gene is TRBJ1-5, the V gene TRBV12-3 or TRBV12-4, with D unresolved. V lost 2 bases to trimming and J lost 12 bases, with 11 bases between them. The CDR3 length is 12 residues. CDR3 in amino acids: CASSLIRQFQHF. In DNA, the CDR3 is TGTGCCAGCAGTTTAATTCGTCAATTCCAGCATTTT.

A few counts support this clonotype. The chain links TRBV5-6 to TRBJ2-5; tentative D call: TRBD1 (6 bases). CDR3 length: 15 amino acids. Trimming shortened V by 3 bases and J by 1 base, and 13 bases separated the two germline ends. Germline CDR1 and CDR2: SGHDT and YYEEEE. The CDR3 reads CASSWGTLAQETQYF. DNA for the CDR3: TGTGCCAGCAGCTGGGGGACACTTGCCCAAGAGACCCAGTACTTC. Combining the CDR3 with reference TRBV5-6 and TRBJ2-5 gives the whole variable domain DAGVTQSPTHLIKTRGQQVTLRCSPKSGHDTVSWYQQALGQGPQFIFQYYEEEERQRGNFPDRFSGHQFPNYSSELNVNALLLGDSALYLCASSWGTLAQETQYFGPGTRLLVL.

This clonotype turned up a few times. This chain links TRBV27 with TRBJ1-5, with D possibly matching TRBD1 (5 bases). V was clipped by 5 bases and J by 0 bases, with 11 bases between them. Germline V gives CDR1 MNHEY, CDR2 SMNVEV (reference sequence). There are 15 residues in the CDR3. CDR3: CASSPQGYSNQPQHF. The DNA of the CDR3 is TGTGCCAGCAGTCCCCAGGGTTATAGCAATCAGCCCCAGCATTTT.

The gene calls are TRBV25-1 and TRBJ2-1; 10 nucleotides agree with TRBD2. The CDR3 length is 17 residues. From germline, CDR1 is MGHDK and CDR2 SYGVNS. V lost 0 bases and J lost 7; bases outside the gene matches: 9. CDR3 bases: TGTGCCAGCAGTGAATATGGGCTAGCGGGAGTTTTGAATGAGCAGTTCTTC. Translated: CASSEYGLAGVLNEQFF.

Only a few counts were recorded for this clonotype. The rearrangement uses TRBV7-2 and TRBJ2-7; the match to TRBD2 covers 9 bases. The germline CDR1 and CDR2 sequences are SGHTA and FQGNSA. The trim removed 5 bases at V and 5 bases at J, leaving 4 bases unmatched. This CDR3 region has 13 residues. The CDR3 here is CASSLGLANEQYF. The CDR3 DNA is TGTGCCAGCAGCCTGGGACTAGCCAACGAGCAGTACTTC.

This chain joins TRBV20-1 and TRBJ2-3, with 9 positions matching TRBD2. The CDR3 has 14 amino acids. Trimming cost V 6 bases and J 1 base; bases outside gene matches: 5. Germline values: CDR1 DFQATT, CDR2 SNEGSKA (reference sequence). The CDR3 region has the DNA TGCAGTGCGAGTAGCGGGAGTGGCACAGATACGCAGTATTTT. It yields the protein CSASSGSGTDTQYF.

The chain uses TRBV20-1 and TRBJ1-2; 10 nucleotides line up with TRBD1. The CDR3 is made up of 14 amino acids. Germline values: CDR1 DFQATT, CDR2 SNEGSKA (reference sequence). Trimming cost V 2 bases and J 7 bases; bases outside gene matches: 7. The CDR3, as DNA: TGCAGTGCTAGATCCGGGACAGGGGTTGGTGGCTACACCTTC. This encodes CSARSGTGVGGYTF.